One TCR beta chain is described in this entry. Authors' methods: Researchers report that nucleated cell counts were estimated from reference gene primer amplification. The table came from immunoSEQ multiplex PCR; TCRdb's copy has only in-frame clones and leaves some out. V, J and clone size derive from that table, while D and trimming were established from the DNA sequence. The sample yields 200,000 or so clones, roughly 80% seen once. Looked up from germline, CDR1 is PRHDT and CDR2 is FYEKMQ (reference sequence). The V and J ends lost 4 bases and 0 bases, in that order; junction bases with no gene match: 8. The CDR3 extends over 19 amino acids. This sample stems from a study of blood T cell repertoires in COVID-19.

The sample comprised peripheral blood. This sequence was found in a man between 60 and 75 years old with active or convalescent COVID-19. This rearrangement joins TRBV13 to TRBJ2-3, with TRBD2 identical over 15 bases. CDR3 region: CASSSAGLAGGPSTDTQYF. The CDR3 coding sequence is TGTGCCAGCAGCTCGGCCGGACTAGCGGGAGGGCCAAGCACAGATACGCAGTATTTT. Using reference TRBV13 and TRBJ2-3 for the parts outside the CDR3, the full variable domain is AAGVIQSPRHLIKEKRETATLKCYPIPRHDTVYWYQQGPGQDPQFLISFYEKMQSDKGSIPDRFSAQQFSDYHSELNMSSLELGDSALYFCASSSAGLAGGPSTDTQYFGPGTRLTVL.